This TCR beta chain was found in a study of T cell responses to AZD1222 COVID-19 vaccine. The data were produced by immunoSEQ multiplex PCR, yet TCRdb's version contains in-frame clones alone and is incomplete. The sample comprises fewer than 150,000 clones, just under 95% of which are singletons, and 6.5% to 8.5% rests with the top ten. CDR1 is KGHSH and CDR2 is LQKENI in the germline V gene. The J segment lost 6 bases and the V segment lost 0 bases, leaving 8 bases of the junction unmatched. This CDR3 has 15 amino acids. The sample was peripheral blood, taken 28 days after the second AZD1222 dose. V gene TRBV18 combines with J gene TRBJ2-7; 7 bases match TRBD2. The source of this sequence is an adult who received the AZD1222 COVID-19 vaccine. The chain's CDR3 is CASSPPTSSGGEQYF. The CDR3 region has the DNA TGTGCCAGCTCACCACCGACTAGCTCGGGTGGCGAGCAGTACTTC.